Listed below are T cell receptor beta chains from one sample, sequenced in a study of shared clonotypes between healthy human individuals. Measured with immunoSEQ multiplex PCR; TCRdb has only the in-frame clones, and not every one. Of roughly 1.4 million clones listed, approximately 98.5% are singletons. Sample: naive CD4+ T cells sorted from blood. The origin of the receptors is a man under 40 in good health. CDR3s include the opening cysteine and the closing phenylalanine or tryptophan. Each record gives: CDR3 protein, CDR3 DNA, clone size, D gene, V gene, J gene. A D gene is named only where the DNA matches it firmly. Expanded clones are given a class, and other clones once, few, many or no size at all.

CASTGQKVSETQYF	TGCGCCAGCACAGGGCAGAAAGTGAGCGAGACCCAGTACTTC	-	-	TRBV5-1	TRBJ2-5
CSVEYEQFF	TGCAGCGTTGAATATGAGCAGTTCTTC	-	-	TRBV29-1	TRBJ2-1
CASSTRRDEHEQYF	TGTGCCAGTAGTACCAGGAGAGATGAACACGAGCAGTACTTC	-	-	TRBV19	TRBJ2-7
CASSPRDRAANGEKLFF	TGTGCCAGCAGCCCTCGGGACAGGGCGGCTAATGGTGAAAAACTGTTTTTT	-	TRBD1	TRBV9	TRBJ1-4
CASSLLGGNNEQFF	TGTGCCAGCAGCTTATTGGGGGGAAACAATGAGCAGTTCTTC	-	-	TRBV7-3	TRBJ2-1
CASSQLLTDTQYF	TGTGCCAGCAGCCAACTACTCACAGATACGCAGTATTTT	-	-	TRBV4-2	TRBJ2-3
CASSEEGVRGGELFF	TGTGCCAGCAGTGAAGAGGGAGTGAGGGGCGGGGAGCTGTTTTTT	-	-	TRBV2	TRBJ2-2
CAWSSAYNEQFF	TGTGCCTGGAGCTCCGCCTACAATGAGCAGTTCTTC	-	-	TRBV30	TRBJ2-1
CSVLPPLSTTEAFF	TGCAGCGTCCTACCTCCTCTATCGACCACTGAAGCTTTCTTT	-	-	TRBV29-1	TRBJ1-1
CAISEGDRGFRFF	TGTGCCATCAGTGAGGGGGACAGGGGCTTTCGGTTCTTC	-	TRBD1	TRBV10-3	TRBJ2-1
CASSALGGEQYF	TGTGCCAGTTCGGCTCTTGGCGGCGAGCAGTACTTC	-	-	TRBV19	TRBJ2-7
CASSRPTEAFF	TGCGCCAGCAGCCGCCCCACTGAAGCTTTCTTT	once	-	TRBV5-1	TRBJ1-1
CASSLPELPAEAFF	TGTGCCAGCAGTCTCCCAGAATTGCCCGCTGAAGCTTTCTTT	-	-	TRBV28	TRBJ1-1
CASSMRNNQPQHF	TGTGCCAGTAGTATGAGAAACAATCAGCCCCAGCATTTT	-	-	TRBV19	TRBJ1-5
CASSSDHRGHTGELFF	TGTGCCAGCAGCTCGGACCACAGGGGGCATACCGGGGAGCTGTTTTTT	-	TRBD1	TRBV5-4	TRBJ2-2
CASSYAGAGELFF	TGTGCCAGCAGTTACGCAGGTGCCGGGGAGCTGTTTTTT	-	-	TRBV6-6	TRBJ2-2
CSVVDRVNEQYF	TGCAGCGTTGTTGACAGGGTCAACGAGCAGTACTTC	-	TRBD1	TRBV29-1	TRBJ2-7